This is a list of T cell receptor beta chains from one sample in a study of blood T cell repertoires in COVID-19. Data came from immunoSEQ multiplex PCR; TCRdb stores just in-frame clones and leaves some out. The repertoire has 250,000 to 300,000 clones, 75% to 90% of them found once; the top ten carry about 11%. Sequenced sample: peripheral blood. All receptors derive from a woman in her 70s with acute or convalescent COVID-19. Both conserved end residues are part of each CDR3. The D gene is left open where the match is weak. Clone size appears in some rows only: once, few, many, or a class for an expanded clone.

v_call	d_call	j_call	clone_size	cdr3_nt	cdr3_aa
TRBV11-3	TRBD2	TRBJ2-2	once	TGTGCCAGCAGCAAAGGACTAGCGGGGGCCACATACACCGGGGAGCTGTTTTTT	CASSKGLAGATYTGELFF
TRBV6-5	NA	TRBJ1-3	NA	TGTGCCAGCTCACGAGCCGGGGAAAACACCATATATTTT	CASSRAGENTIYF
TRBV5-1	TRBD1	TRBJ1-2	NA	TGCGCCAGCAGCTTCACAGGGGGCGGCTACACCTTC	CASSFTGGGYTF
TRBV7-2	NA	TRBJ1-1	NA	TGTGCCAGCAGCTTTACCAGGGTCACTGAAGCTTTCTTT	CASSFTRVTEAFF
TRBV7-9	TRBD2	TRBJ2-7	NA	TGTGCCAGCAGCCCTAGCGGGGGCTTATCCTACGAGCAGTACTTC	CASSPSGGLSYEQYF
TRBV6-6	NA	TRBJ1-5	NA	TGTGCCAGCAGTTACCCTACTCAGCCCCAGCATTTT	CASSYPTQPQHF
TRBV19	TRBD1	TRBJ2-5	NA	TGTGCCAGTAGTCCCCGGGACAGTCAAGAGACCCAGTACTTC	CASSPRDSQETQYF
TRBV27	TRBD1	TRBJ1-2	NA	TGTGCCAGCAGTTATAAGGACAGGAACTATGGCTACACCTTC	CASSYKDRNYGYTF
TRBV7-9	TRBD1	TRBJ2-4	few	TGTGCCAGCACCATCGACAGGGAACCCAAAAACATTCAGTACTTC	CASTIDREPKNIQYF
TRBV19	TRBD1	TRBJ1-6	once	TGTGCCAGATTATTGACAGGGCTAAATTCACCCCTCCACTTT	CARLLTGLNSPLHF
TRBV18	NA	TRBJ2-5	NA	TGTGCCAGCTCCTATAGCCCTCACAGGGTTGGACTAGAGACCCAGTACTTC	CASSYSPHRVGLETQYF
TRBV7-8	TRBD1	TRBJ1-1	few	TGTGCCAGCAGCTCCCCGGACAGGGGATACGGCCGAGCTTTCTTT	CASSSPDRGYGRAFF
TRBV29-1	NA	TRBJ2-1	NA	TGCAGCGTTGGGGCGGGGCGCCTCAATGAGCAGTTCTTC	CSVGAGRLNEQFF
TRBV19	TRBD1	TRBJ1-2	NA	TGTGCCAGTAGCAGCTCCGGGACAGGGTTTGGTGGCTACACCTTC	CASSSSGTGFGGYTF
TRBV5-1	TRBD2	TRBJ2-5	NA	TGCGCCAGCAGCTTGACCCCTGCCTCGGGGGGAAGTCGAGAGACCCAGTACTTC	CASSLTPASGGSRETQYF
TRBV5-1	TRBD1	TRBJ2-2	NA	TGCGCCAGCAGCCAACCGGGACAGGGTCGGACCGGGGAGCTGTTTTTT	CASSQPGQGRTGELFF
TRBV20-1	NA	TRBJ2-1	once	TGCAGTGCTGGCTTTATCGATGAGCAGTTCTTC	CSAGFIDEQFF
TRBV6-6	TRBD1	TRBJ2-3	few	TGTGCCAGCACGGACAGGGAGGCAGATACGCAGTATTTT	CASTDREADTQYF
TRBV2	NA	TRBJ1-1	once	TGTGCCAGCACTTCGACAGTAACCCTTGACACTGAAGCTTTCTTT	CASTSTVTLDTEAFF
TRBV9	NA	TRBJ2-7	NA	TGTGCCAGCAGCGTAACCAGGGTGGGCGAGCAGTACTTC	CASSVTRVGEQYF
TRBV6-2/TRBV6-3	TRBD2	TRBJ2-1	NA	TGTGCCAGCAGTTACTTTCCGGGGGGGCCCGTCCTCTCCTACAATGAGCAGTTCTTC	CASSYFPGGPVLSYNEQFF
TRBV11-2	NA	TRBJ1-2	NA	TGTGCCAGCAGCTTAGCGGGGTCCTATGGCTACACCTTC	CASSLAGSYGYTF
TRBV7-8	TRBD2	TRBJ2-5	NA	TGTGCCAGCAGCTTACTCAGGGAGGGGACCCAGTACTTC	CASSLLREGTQYF
TRBV19	NA	TRBJ1-1	NA	TGTGCCAGTAGCTCTCAGGGGACTGAAGCTTTCTTT	CASSSQGTEAFF
TRBV25-1	TRBD1	TRBJ1-6	NA	TGTGCCAGCAGTGCGGGACAGGGGGCTCCCTATAATTCACCCCTCCACTTT	CASSAGQGAPYNSPLHF
TRBV5-1	TRBD1	TRBJ1-2	NA	TGCGCCAGCAACCCAGGGGGAACCGGTGGCTACACCTTC	CASNPGGTGGYTF
TRBV11-2	NA	TRBJ1-1	NA	TGTGCCAGCAGCTTAACGTTGGGGGGAACCTACACTGAAGCTTTCTTT	CASSLTLGGTYTEAFF
TRBV4-1	NA	TRBJ2-1	NA	TGCGCCAGCAGCCAAGGGATTTCTGAGGGCAGTGAGCAGTTCTTC	CASSQGISEGSEQFF
TRBV5-4	TRBD1	TRBJ1-4	NA	TGTGCCAGCAGCCCATGGGACAGGCCAAATGAAAAACTGTTTTTT	CASSPWDRPNEKLFF
TRBV6-5	TRBD2	TRBJ2-7	NA	TGTGCCAGCCGCATTGGGACTAGCAGCCACGAGCAGTACTTC	CASRIGTSSHEQYF
TRBV5-1	NA	TRBJ2-5	NA	TGCGCCAGCAGCGCGGTCCTAGTCTCTACTAAAGAGACCCAGTACTTC	CASSAVLVSTKETQYF